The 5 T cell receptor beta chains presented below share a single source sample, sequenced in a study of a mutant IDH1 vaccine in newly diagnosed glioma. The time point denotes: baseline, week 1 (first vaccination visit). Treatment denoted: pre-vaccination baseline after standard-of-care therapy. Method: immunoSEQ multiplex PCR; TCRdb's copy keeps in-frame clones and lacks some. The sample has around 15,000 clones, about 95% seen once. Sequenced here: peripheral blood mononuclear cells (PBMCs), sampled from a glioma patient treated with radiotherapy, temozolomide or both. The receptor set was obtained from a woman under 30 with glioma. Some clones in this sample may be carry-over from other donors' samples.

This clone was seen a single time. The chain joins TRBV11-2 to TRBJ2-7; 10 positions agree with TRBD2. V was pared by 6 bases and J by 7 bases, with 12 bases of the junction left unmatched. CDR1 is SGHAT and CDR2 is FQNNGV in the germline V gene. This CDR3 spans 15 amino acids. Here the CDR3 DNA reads TGTGCCAGCAGTGGAGCCCTAGCGGGGGCGGGGGAGCAGTACTTC. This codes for CASSGALAGAGEQYF. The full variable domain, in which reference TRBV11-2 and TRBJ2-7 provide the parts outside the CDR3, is EAGVAQSPRYKIIEKRQSVAFWCNPISGHATLYWYQQILGQGPKLLIQFQNNGVVDDSQLPKDRFSAERLKGVDSTLKIQPAKLEDSAVYLCASSGALAGAGEQYFGPGTRLTVT.

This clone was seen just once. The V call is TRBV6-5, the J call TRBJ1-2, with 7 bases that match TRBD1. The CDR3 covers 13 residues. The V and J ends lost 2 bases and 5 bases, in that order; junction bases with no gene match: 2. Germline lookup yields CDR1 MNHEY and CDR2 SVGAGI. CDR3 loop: CASSYVRGYGYTF. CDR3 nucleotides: TGTGCCAGCAGTTACGTCAGGGGGTATGGCTACACCTTC.

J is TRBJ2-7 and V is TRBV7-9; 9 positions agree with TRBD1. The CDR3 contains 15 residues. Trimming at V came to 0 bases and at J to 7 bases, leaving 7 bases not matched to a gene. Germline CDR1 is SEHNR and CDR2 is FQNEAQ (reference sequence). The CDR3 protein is CASSLAGTGSEEQYF. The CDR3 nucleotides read TGTGCCAGCAGCTTAGCCGGGACAGGGTCTGAAGAGCAGTACTTC.

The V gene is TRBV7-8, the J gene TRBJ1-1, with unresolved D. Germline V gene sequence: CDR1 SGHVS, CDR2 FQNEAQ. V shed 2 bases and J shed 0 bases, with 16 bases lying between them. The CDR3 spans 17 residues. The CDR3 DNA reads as TGTGCCAGCAGCTTAAAAAGGACGGAAACAATGAACACTGAAGCTTTCTTT. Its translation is CASSLKRTETMNTEAFF. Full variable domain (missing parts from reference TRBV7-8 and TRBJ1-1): GAGVSQSPRYKVAKRGQDVALRCDPISGHVSLFWYQQALGQGPEFLTYFQNEAQLDKSGLPSDRFFAERPEGSVSTLKIQRTQQEDSAVYLCASSLKRTETMNTEAFFGQGTRLTVV.

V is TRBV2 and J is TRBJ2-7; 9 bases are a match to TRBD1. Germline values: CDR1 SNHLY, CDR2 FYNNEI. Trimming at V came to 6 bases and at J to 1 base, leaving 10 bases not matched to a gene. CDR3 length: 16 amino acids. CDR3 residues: CASSPPTGTGSYEQYF. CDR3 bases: TGTGCCAGCAGCCCCCCTACCGGGACAGGGTCCTACGAGCAGTACTTC.